A single sample gave rise to the 8 T cell receptor beta chains below, sequenced in a study of shared T cell receptors in the human thymus. Generated by immunoSEQ multiplex PCR, the TCRdb table keeps only in-frame clones and is missing some. The table shows some 760,000 clones, with approximately 85% occurring only once. The data were also submitted as part of a second study, on human thymus T cells.

Sequencing was carried out using thymocytes. Receptor source: a girl younger than two with a congenital heart defect.

This clone was counted a single time. This chain links TRBV10-2 with TRBJ1-2, with a possible D match to TRBD1 (6 bases). The V gene lost 6 bases and the J gene lost 1 base, with 9 bases spanning the gap. The germline CDR1 and CDR2 sequences are WSHSY and SAAADI. The CDR3 is 13 amino acids. The CDR3 coding sequence is TGCGCCAGCAGACTCAGGGGTAACTATGGCTACACCTTC. Translated, it gives CASRLRGNYGYTF.

The chain carries TRBV7-6 and TRBJ2-3; D possibly corresponds to TRBD1 (5 bases). Trimming took off 5 bases at V and 4 bases at J, with 22 bases between the two ends. CDR1 and CDR2 (germline): SGHVS, FNYEAQ. This CDR3 has 17 residues. For the CDR3, the DNA is TGTGCCAGCAGCCCGGAACGGACCCCCAGGGTGGCAGATACGCAGTATTTT. Translated: CASSPERTPRVADTQYF.

The chain carries TRBV20-1 and TRBJ2-1; D might be TRBD2 (5 bases). Germline V lookup: CDR1 DFQATT, CDR2 SNEGSKA (reference sequence). V was cut by 7 bases and J by 5 bases, with 9 bases left in between. This CDR3 region has 11 residues. The CDR3 region has the DNA TGCAGTGTCGGGAATAACAATGAGCAGTTCTTC. Protein product: CSVGNNNEQFF.

This sequence joins TRBV19 and TRBJ1-2; TRBD1 matches 7 bases. In germline, CDR1 is LNHDA, CDR2 SQIVND (reference sequence). V lost 5 bases to trimming and J lost 6 bases; unmatched junction nucleotides: 6. The CDR3 is 13 amino acids. This chain's CDR3 is CASSVPGTDGYTF. CDR3 coding DNA: TGTGCCAGTAGTGTCCCCGGGACAGATGGCTACACCTTC.

The chain uses TRBV5-6 and TRBJ2-3, with D uncertain. Trimming pared 1 base from V and 2 bases from J, leaving 8 bases between. Germline CDR1 reads SGHDT; CDR2 reads YYEEEE. The CDR3 has 14 amino acids. The CDR3 nucleotides are TGTGCCAGCAGCTTGATCCGTTTCACAGATACGCAGTATTTT. This codes for CASSLIRFTDTQYF.

The chain links TRBV5-1 to TRBJ1-1, with 8 bases fitting TRBD1. V lost 4 bases to trimming and J lost 0 bases; unmatched junction nucleotides: 8. Germline V gene sequence: CDR1 SGHRS, CDR2 YFSETQ. CDR3 length: 16 amino acids. The CDR3 loop is CASSDDRGRVNTEAFF. Written as DNA, the CDR3 is TGCGCCAGCAGCGACGACAGGGGAAGGGTGAACACTGAAGCTTTCTTT.

The chain joins TRBV5-1 to TRBJ2-2; TRBD2 matches at 8 bases. The CDR3 runs 15 residues. V dropped 1 base and J dropped 6; count of bases not matched to a gene: 5. From germline, CDR1 is SGHRS and CDR2 YFSETQ. The CDR3 sequence is CASSLSAGGPGELFF. CDR3 DNA sequence: TGCGCCAGCAGCTTGTCGGCGGGGGGTCCCGGGGAGCTGTTTTTT. Full variable domain (outside the CDR3, taken from reference TRBV5-1 and TRBJ2-2): KAGVTQTPRYLIKTRGQQVTLSCSPISGHRSVSWYQQTPGQGLQFLFEYFSETQRNKGNFPGRFSGRQFSNSRSEMNVSTLELGDSALYLCASSLSAGGPGELFFGEGSRLTVL.

CDR3 nucleotides: TGTGCCAGCACCGACGACAGGGAAAAACTGTTTTTT. It yields the protein CASTDDREKLFF. V gene TRBV6-6 combines with J gene TRBJ1-4, with a tentative D call TRBD1 (6 bases). The CDR3 is made up of 12 amino acids. Trimming took off 7 bases at V and 8 bases at J, with 11 bases between the two ends. Germline loops: CDR1 MNHNY, CDR2 SVGAGI (reference sequence).